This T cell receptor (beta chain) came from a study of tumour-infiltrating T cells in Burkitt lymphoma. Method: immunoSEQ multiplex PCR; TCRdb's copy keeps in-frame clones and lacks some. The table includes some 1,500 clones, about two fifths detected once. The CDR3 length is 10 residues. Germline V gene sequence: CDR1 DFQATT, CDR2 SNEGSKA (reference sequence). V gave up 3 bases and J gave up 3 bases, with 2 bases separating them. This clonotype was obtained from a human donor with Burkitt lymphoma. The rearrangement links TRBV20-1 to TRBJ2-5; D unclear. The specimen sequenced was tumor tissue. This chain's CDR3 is CSASEETQYF. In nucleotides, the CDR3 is TGCAGTGCTAGTGAAGAGACCCAGTACTTC.